These T cell receptor beta chains were read from a single sample in a study of identical twins. A single record per CDR3 protein comes from TCRdb applying MiXCR to the 5' RACE reads. The data show 400,000 to 650,000 distinct CDR3 sequences, 20% to 25% seen once. The same data also contributed to another study, on T cells expressing NK-cell markers.

The sequenced sample was CD4+ T cells sorted from blood. Source of these receptors: a young woman in good health. Both conserved end residues are part of each CDR3. D genes are given only for firm matches. Rows give clone size only sometimes, using once, few, many, or a class for an expanded clone.

CDR3: CASSLLGGKRRGYTF; DNA: TGTGCCAGCAGCTTATTAGGGGGGAAGAGAAGGGGCTACACCTTC; D: .; size: few; V: TRBV7-8; J: TRBJ1-2
CDR3: CVELTGIPLASTNTGELFF; DNA: TGTGTCGAGTTGACAGGGATCCCACTAGCGAGTACGAACACCGGGGAGCTGTTTTTT; D: .; size: few; V: TRBV7-7; J: TRBJ2-2
CDR3: CASSLGSQRAETQYF; DNA: TGCGCCAGCAGCTTAGGGTCCCAGCGGGCCGAGACCCAGTACTTC; D: .; size: few; V: TRBV5-1; J: TRBJ2-5
CDR3: CASSFGLSPYEQYF; DNA: TGTGCCAGCAGTTTTGGACTCTCCCCCTACGAGCAGTACTTC; D: .; size: .; V: TRBV6-5; J: TRBJ2-7
CDR3: CASRQGAYEQYF; DNA: TGTGCCAGCCGGCAGGGAGCCTACGAGCAGTACTTC; D: .; size: few; V: TRBV6-5; J: TRBJ2-7
CDR3: CASSVGTSGVGADTQYF; DNA: TGTGCCAGCAGCGTCGGGACTAGCGGGGTTGGAGCAGATACGCAGTATTTT; D: TRBD2; size: .; V: TRBV7-2; J: TRBJ2-3
CDR3: CSVWRFQETQYF; DNA: TGCAGTGTATGGCGGTTCCAAGAGACCCAGTACTTC; D: .; size: few; V: TRBV20-1; J: TRBJ2-5
CDR3: CASSSPLRNEQFF; DNA: TGTGCCAGCAGTTCCCCTCTCAGAAATGAGCAGTTCTTC; D: .; size: .; V: TRBV6-5; J: TRBJ2-1
CDR3: CASRGQLNYGYTF; DNA: TGTGCCAGCAGAGGACAGCTAAACTATGGCTACACCTTC; D: .; size: few; V: TRBV6-1; J: TRBJ1-2
CDR3: CASSLRQAEATQYF; DNA: TGTGCCAGCAGCTTAAGACAGGCGGAAGCTACGCAGTATTTT; D: .; size: .; V: TRBV7-2; J: TRBJ2-3
CDR3: CSAARRGLKETQYF; DNA: TGCAGTGCCGCGCGCAGGGGGTTAAAAGAGACCCAGTACTTC; D: TRBD1; size: .; V: TRBV20-1; J: TRBJ2-5
CDR3: CASSFRDRDIALQFF; DNA: TGTGCCAGCAGCTTCCGGGACAGGGATATAGCGTTGCAGTTCTTC; D: TRBD1; size: .; V: TRBV11-2; J: TRBJ2-1
CDR3: CSARHGNQPQHF; DNA: TGCAGTGCTAGGCACGGCAATCAGCCCCAGCATTTT; D: .; size: few; V: TRBV20-1; J: TRBJ1-5
CDR3: CASRSGAGARAFF; DNA: TGTGCCAGCAGATCCGGGGCAGGGGCAAGGGCTTTCTTT; D: .; size: .; V: TRBV5-6; J: TRBJ1-1
CDR3: CASSISGELSYEQYF; DNA: TGTGCCAGCAGTATTAGCGGAGAGCTCTCCTACGAGCAGTACTTC; D: .; size: once; V: TRBV5-5; J: TRBJ2-7
CDR3: CATLTEQYF; DNA: TGTGCCACCTTAACCGAGCAGTACTTC; D: .; size: few; V: TRBV24-1; J: TRBJ2-7
CDR3: CASSPTGQDYEQYF; DNA: TGTGCCAGCTCACCGACGGGACAGGACTACGAGCAGTACTTC; D: TRBD1; size: many; V: TRBV18; J: TRBJ2-7
CDR3: CASSPPSGGKYNEQFF; DNA: TGTGCCAGCTCACCACCTAGCGGGGGGAAGTACAATGAGCAGTTCTTC; D: TRBD2; size: .; V: TRBV18; J: TRBJ2-1
CDR3: CASSRSVSGGELYEQYF; DNA: TGTGCCAGTAGTCGATCGGTTAGCGGGGGAGAACTATACGAGCAGTACTTC; D: TRBD2; size: few; V: TRBV19; J: TRBJ2-7
CDR3: CASSPGDRLNNEQFF; DNA: TGTGCCAGCAGTCCGGGGGACAGACTCAACAATGAGCAGTTCTTC; D: .; size: many; V: TRBV6-1; J: TRBJ2-1
CDR3: CASRKSQVNEQFF; DNA: TGCGCCAGCAGAAAGTCGCAAGTTAACGAGCAGTTCTTC; D: .; size: few; V: TRBV5-1; J: TRBJ2-1
CDR3: CASSVGGLAGITDTQYF; DNA: TGTGCCAGCAGCGTAGGGGGACTAGCGGGCATCACAGATACGCAGTATTTT; D: TRBD2; size: few; V: TRBV9; J: TRBJ2-3
CDR3: CSARVFTGELFF; DNA: TGCAGTGCTAGAGTCTTTACCGGGGAGCTGTTTTTT; D: .; size: few; V: TRBV20-1; J: TRBJ2-2
CDR3: CSASGLAGVNYNEQFF; DNA: TGCAGTGCTAGTGGACTAGCGGGAGTTAATTACAATGAGCAGTTCTTC; D: TRBD2; size: .; V: TRBV20-1; J: TRBJ2-1
CDR3: CASSLRVAGMGRNEQFF; DNA: TGTGCCAGCAGTTTAAGGGTAGCGGGGATGGGGCGGAATGAGCAGTTCTTC; D: TRBD2; size: few; V: TRBV12-3/TRBV12-4; J: TRBJ2-1
CDR3: CSAILGTGWEKLFF; DNA: TGCAGTGCCATCCTTGGGACAGGGTGGGAAAAACTGTTTTTT; D: TRBD1; size: few; V: TRBV20-1; J: TRBJ1-4
CDR3: CASSRIAARNSSYNEQFF; DNA: TGCGCCAGCAGCCGGATCGCTGCGAGGAACAGCTCCTACAATGAGCAGTTCTTC; D: .; size: few; V: TRBV4-1; J: TRBJ2-1
CDR3: CASSYSGQINYGYTF; DNA: TGTGCCAGCAGTTACTCGGGACAGATAAACTATGGCTACACCTTC; D: TRBD1; size: many; V: TRBV6-5; J: TRBJ1-2
CDR3: CASSLYGGGTEAFF; DNA: TGTGCCAGCAGTTTATACGGTGGAGGTACTGAAGCTTTCTTT; D: .; size: many; V: TRBV6-5; J: TRBJ1-1
CDR3: CASSGGFGAKNIQYF; DNA: TGCGCCAGCAGTGGAGGGTTTGGAGCCAAAAACATTCAGTACTTC; D: .; size: few; V: TRBV5-1; J: TRBJ2-4
CDR3: CSAIKAGATVGELFF; DNA: TGCAGTGCTATCAAAGCGGGAGCAACTGTGGGGGAGCTGTTTTTT; D: TRBD2; size: few; V: TRBV20-1; J: TRBJ2-2
CDR3: CASSLYGRNTDTQYF; DNA: TGTGCCAGCAGTTTGTATGGCAGGAACACAGATACGCAGTATTTT; D: .; size: few; V: TRBV12-3/TRBV12-4; J: TRBJ2-3
CDR3: CASSPGRLQETQYF; DNA: TGTGCCAGCTCTCCCGGCAGATTACAAGAGACCCAGTACTTC; D: .; size: .; V: TRBV7-2; J: TRBJ2-5
CDR3: CASSQEISRPYNEQFF; DNA: TGTGCCAGCAGCCAAGAGATTAGTCGCCCCTACAATGAGCAGTTCTTC; D: .; size: .; V: TRBV4-2; J: TRBJ2-1
CDR3: CASSFLAGGPPKTQYF; DNA: TGTGCCAGCAGTTTCCTAGCGGGGGGGCCCCCGAAGACCCAGTACTTC; D: TRBD2; size: once; V: TRBV6-5; J: TRBJ2-5
CDR3: CASSPPGGSDLIRTGELFF; DNA: TGCGCCAGCAGTCCGCCTGGGGGTTCCGATCTAATCCGCACCGGGGAGCTGTTTTTT; D: .; size: .; V: TRBV10-2; J: TRBJ2-2
CDR3: CSASSLTDTQYF; DNA: TGCAGTGCTAGTAGTCTAACAGATACGCAGTATTTT; D: .; size: few; V: TRBV20-1; J: TRBJ2-3
CDR3: CASSLQGLAGGLTQYF; DNA: TGTGCCAGCAGCCTACAGGGACTAGCGGGGGGCCTAACGCAGTATTTT; D: TRBD2; size: .; V: TRBV11-1; J: TRBJ2-3
CDR3: CASSSGGGTGELFF; DNA: TGTGCCAGCAGCTCTGGGGGGGGCACCGGGGAGCTGTTTTTT; D: TRBD2; size: .; V: TRBV7-9; J: TRBJ2-2
CDR3: CSARVPGRSGRTQYF; DNA: TGCAGTGCTAGAGTCCCCGGCAGGTCCGGGAGGACCCAGTACTTC; D: .; size: .; V: TRBV20-1; J: TRBJ2-5
CDR3: CSARGGQGTQYF; DNA: TGCAGTGCACGGGGCGGCCAGGGGACCCAGTACTTC; D: .; size: .; V: TRBV20-1; J: TRBJ2-5
CDR3: CASSFKYNEQFF; DNA: TGTGCCAGCAGCTTCAAATACAATGAGCAGTTCTTC; D: .; size: .; V: TRBV5-6; J: TRBJ2-1
CDR3: CSARKADGANVLTF; DNA: TGCAGTGCTAGAAAGGCTGATGGGGCCAACGTCCTGACTTTC; D: .; size: .; V: TRBV20-1; J: TRBJ2-6
CDR3: CASSLGQNQPQHF; DNA: TGCGCCAGCAGCTTGGGACAGAATCAGCCCCAGCATTTT; D: .; size: many; V: TRBV5-1; J: TRBJ1-5
CDR3: CASSLGWTSGGEQFF; DNA: TGTGCCAGCAGCCTGGGGTGGACTAGCGGGGGTGAGCAGTTCTTC; D: TRBD2; size: .; V: TRBV9; J: TRBJ2-1
CDR3: CASRSGLYYYEQYF; DNA: TGTGCCAGCAGGTCAGGGTTATATTACTACGAGCAGTACTTC; D: .; size: few; V: TRBV2; J: TRBJ2-7
CDR3: CSARAPSGRSPYF; DNA: TGCAGTGCTAGGGCCCCTAGCGGGAGGTCCCCGTACTTC; D: TRBD2; size: .; V: TRBV20-1; J: TRBJ2-4